The 10 T cell receptor beta chains below were found in one sample sequenced in a study of blood T cell repertoires in COVID-19. Here immunoSEQ multiplex PCR was the method, and the copy in TCRdb shows in-frame clones only, minus some. The sample includes fewer than 350,000 clones, nearly 90% of them seen just once. The sequenced sample consisted of PBMCs or T cells enriched from blood (not recorded which). These receptors were collected from a young woman with acute COVID-19.

The chain recombines TRBV3-1 (or the pseudogene TRBV3-2) with TRBJ2-7, with 8 bases lining up with TRBD2. The CDR3 contains 14 residues. V was pared by 1 base and J by 5 bases, with 4 bases of the junction left unmatched. Looked up from germline, CDR1 is LGHDT and CDR2 is YNNKEL (reference sequence). The CDR3 DNA reads TGTGCCAGCAGCCAAGCGGGAGGGCGTAACGAGCAGTACTTC. Translation gives CASSQAGGRNEQYF.

The V and J genes are TRBV19 and TRBJ2-3, with 12 positions matching TRBD2. The CDR3 runs to 17 residues. V shed 1 base, J shed 6 bases, and the junction held 8 bases outside the gene matches. In germline, CDR1 is LNHDA, CDR2 SQIVND (reference sequence). The DNA for the CDR3 is TGTGCCAGTAGTATAGGGCCTAGCGGGAGGGCCGAGGATACGCAGTATTTT. It translates to CASSIGPSGRAEDTQYF.

The genes are TRBV21-1 and TRBJ2-7; whether TRBD1, the table's D call, matches the DNA was not checked. TRBV21-1 constitutes a pseudogene. There are 16 residues in the CDR3. The CDR3 spells CASSKGRTVVVYEQYF. The DNA of the CDR3 is TGTGCCAGCAGCAAGGGGCGGACAGTTGTCGTCTACGAGCAGTACTTC.

As regards this clone: The same CDR3 also results from other DNA sequences found in this sample. This CDR3 reads CASSPPGQRNYGYTF. Here the CDR3 DNA reads TGTGCCAGCTCACCACCGGGACAGAGAAACTATGGCTACACCTTC. V and J are TRBV18 and TRBJ1-2; 7 nucleotides agree with TRBD1. This CDR3 contains 15 residues. After removal of 0 bases from V and 2 bases from J, the junction contained 3 bases not matched to a gene. The germline V gene has CDR1 KGHSH and CDR2 LQKENI. Together with reference TRBV18 and TRBJ1-2, the CDR3 gives the full variable domain: NAGVMQNPRHLVRRRGQEARLRCSPMKGHSHVYWYRQLPEEGLKFMVYLQKENIIDESGMPKERFSAEFPKEGPSILRIQQVVRGDSAAYFCASSPPGQRNYGYTFGSGTRLTVV.

The CDR3 bases are TGCGCCAGCAGTGAGTCTCGGACAGGGGGGGGAGGCGAGCAGTACTTC. Encoded protein: CASSESRTGGGGEQYF. The genes are TRBV10-1 and TRBJ2-7, with TRBD1 matching 10 bases. V trimming: 0 bases; J trimming: 6 bases; junction bases outside the gene matches: 8. CDR1 is WNHNN and CDR2 is SYGVQD in the germline V gene (reference sequence). The CDR3 extends over 16 amino acids.

This sequence joins TRBV6-5 and TRBJ2-5, with TRBD2 matching 7 bases. Looked up from germline, CDR1 is MNHEY and CDR2 is SVGAGI. Trimming removed 4 bases from V and 7 bases from J; junction bases left unmatched: 0. The CDR3 is 11 amino acids. The CDR3 DNA follows: TGTGCCAGCAGTTGGGGGGGGACCCAGTACTTC. Translated: CASSWGGTQYF.

The sample holds one count of this clone. This rearrangement joins TRBV30 to TRBJ2-7; TRBD1 aligns across 12 bases. V lost 1 base and J lost 8; bases outside the gene matches: 3. The CDR3 runs 13 residues. Germline assignment: CDR1 GTSNPN and CDR2 SVGIG (reference sequence). CDR3 residues: CAWSGGQGAKQYF. In nucleotides, the CDR3 is TGTGCCTGGAGTGGGGGACAGGGGGCGAAGCAGTACTTC.

The V and J genes are TRBV18 and TRBJ2-5; TRBD2 is a possible D gene (5 bases). The CDR3 sequence is 14 residues long. Germline V gene lookup returns CDR1 KGHSH and CDR2 LQKENI. V lost 3 bases to trimming and J lost 3 bases, with 11 bases between them. The DNA for the CDR3 is TGTGCCAGCTCACCGTCCGCGGGTGAAGAGACCCAGTACTTC. This translates into CASSPSAGEETQYF.

Many counts were recorded for this clone. The chain uses TRBV27 and TRBJ2-7, with a possible D match to TRBD2 (6 bases). This CDR3 region has 10 residues. The V end was cut by 5 bases, the J end by 7 bases, with 6 bases between. Per germline, CDR1 MNHEY and CDR2 SMNVEV (reference sequence). The DNA of the CDR3 is TGTGCCAGCAGTGGGGGGGAGCAGTACTTC. It translates to CASSGGEQYF.

V and J are TRBV29-1 and TRBJ1-2; 9 bases agree with TRBD1. V was clipped by 4 bases and J by 4 bases; unmatched bases: 4. Germline V gives CDR1 SQVTM, CDR2 ANQGSEA. This CDR3 spans 13 amino acids. As DNA, the CDR3 is TGCAGCGTTGCTGACAGGGGGAGCTATGGCTACACCTTC. This sequence encodes CSVADRGSYGYTF.